Sequencing of this TCR beta chain was carried out in a study of shared clonotypes between healthy human individuals (dated by TCRdb to the early 2020s). For context, the study as a whole: The cohort comprised a couple of women and a few men aged 18 to 49 years. For each donor, three plates each were used for CD4 naive and CD4 memory, two plates were used for CD8 naive, and one plate was used for CD8 memory. The study deeply sequenced blood TCR repertoires of several healthy adults to estimate repertoire size and the extent of clonotype sharing between individuals. Different laboratories and diverse techniques were used to prepare libraries and sequence TCR repertoires, to increase sequencing depth and limit assay-specific biases. Per donor, leukapheresis produced somewhere between about 0.9 and 10 billion PBMCs.

Overall results and qualifications from the work: The genetic and exposure-history diversity represented was limited by the small number of donors. Based on pairwise subsampling, the degree of clonotype sharing among donors was expected to be affected by sequencing depth. Larger estimated clonotype richness was generally found for naive subsets than for memory subsets. Sampling was restricted to blood, and TCR repertoires in tissues likely differ from the TCR repertoires found in blood. Compared with non-shared clonotypes, the clonotypes found in all four sorted-subset donors had higher generation probabilities. Rarefaction of sorted-subset datasets indicated incomplete sequencing despite the large sequencing depth. About 5% of naive CD4, roughly 3.5% of naive CD8, about 2.5% of memory CD4, and 0.4% of memory CD8 clonotypes were shared across several donors.

Using the deep immunoSEQ assay, TCR CDR3 regions were amplified from genomic DNA by multiplex PCR. Genomic DNA extracted from each cell subset was distributed evenly over all wells of several immunoSEQ 96-well plates, and each plate served as one replicate. For sorted subsets, about 0.2 ug genomic DNA, equal to about 30,000 T cell genomes, was loaded into each replicate PCR. The purified libraries were quantified using a Qubit 3.0 fluorometer, sized with a Bioanalyzer 2100, and then quantified again using the KAPA Library Quantification kit. Each immunoSEQ 96-well plate was sequenced on its own single-read 150-cycle Illumina NextSeq 550 flow cell. Processing in the source paper ran as follows. Because the immunoSEQ output held only junctional sequences and lacked quality scores, the filtering could not match the filtering applied to full-length reads. Sequences were annotated with PyIR, a Python wrapper for IgBLAST v1.9, and V/J genes and CDR3 were assigned using IMGT germline references. Reads were removed for weak V/J assignments (E-value above 1e-6), missing CDR3, stop codons, out-of-frame junctions, or ambiguous translated residues. V3J clonotypes were defined by identical inferred V gene, J gene, and CDR3 amino acid sequence. To compute the percentage overlap between repertoires, the number of shared unique clonotypes was divided by the size of the smaller repertoire. Repertoire richness was assessed with RTK rarefaction, the Chao1 estimator, and Recon v2.1 estimates of unobserved clonotypes. Generation probabilities were computed with OLGA for all TCRbeta clonotypes obtained by the gDNA method from several donors. The table comes from immuneACCESS by way of TCRdb, which keeps in-frame sequences with V and J called. Part of the clones is missing from these tables; in studies checked, under half for an unresolved V gene and the rest for unknown reasons. V, J and clone size derive from that table, while D and trimming were established from the DNA sequence. This sample is represented by about 990,000 clones; around 82% of them were singletons. In total, the top ten clones hold 0.6% to 0.7% of the sample.

The donors were healthy, HIV-negative adults who had no recently reported acute infections or vaccinations. Only Caucasian adults living in Nashville, Tennessee, USA were represented among the donors. CD4+ T cells were enriched by magnetic negative selection; naive cells were then positively selected on CD45RA, and the negative fraction formed the memory subset. Blood was obtained by leukapheresis, after which PBMCs were separated by Ficoll-Histopaque density gradient centrifugation and cryopreserved in liquid nitrogen vapor phase. Analytical flow cytometry was used to check the purity and quantity of every magnetically sorted T cell population. Genomic DNA was isolated from every sorted fraction and measured by UV absorbance on a Nanodrop 2000c. Concerning this clone itself: Its antigen is not yet known. Base-call qualities are not available, and no considerably larger clone is one nucleotide away.

The CDR3 numbers 15 residues from cysteine through phenylalanine. Of all the DNA, just the CDR3 is kept, 45 bases in frame from base 1. Looking up the germline V gene yields CDR1 SGHTA and CDR2 FQGNSA. Relative to germline, V is 5 bases shorter and J is 2 bases shorter, with 12 bases between their ends. Input material: memory CD4+ T cells from PBMCs. What this sample's cell subset or site label stands for: CD45RA-negative fraction. The rearranged segments are TRBV7-2 and TRBJ2-2; D gene: possibly TRBD2, on 5 matching bases. The TCR sequence derives from a man younger than 30 in good health. Some clones in this sample may be carry-over from other donors' samples. The sequenced DNA: TGTGCCAGCAGCATTGGACTCGGTAACACCGGGGAGCTGTTTTTT. This is translated as CASSIGLGNTGELFF.